This T cell receptor (beta chain) was recovered during a study of identical twins. Whole-study findings and limits: Low generation probability was overrepresented in out-of-frame alpha sequences shared by twins. Twins' surplus sharing was weaker for beta out-of-frame sequences. The more abundant beta clonotypes in cord blood had fewer insertions, and memory repertoires did not show this.

Worth noting for this clonotype: The antigen is unknown.

The CDR3 covers 12 residues. Trimming cost V 8 bases and J 0 bases, with 5 bases left between them. A universal primer binding site was introduced by template switching. The final cDNA contained unique molecular identifiers. TCRdb reprocessed the 5' RACE reads via MiXCR and lists one record per CDR3 protein. The data contain roughly 260,000 distinct CDR3 sequences, over 11% of them singletons. The chain carries TRBV12-3 or TRBV12-4 and TRBJ1-3; D remains ambiguous. Sequences were obtained from memory (CD45RO+) T cells sorted from blood. This clonotype originated in a woman under 30 in good health. The CDR3 region is CASLDSGNTIYF. CDR3 nucleotide sequence: TGTGCCAGCTTAGACTCTGGAAACACCATATATTTT.